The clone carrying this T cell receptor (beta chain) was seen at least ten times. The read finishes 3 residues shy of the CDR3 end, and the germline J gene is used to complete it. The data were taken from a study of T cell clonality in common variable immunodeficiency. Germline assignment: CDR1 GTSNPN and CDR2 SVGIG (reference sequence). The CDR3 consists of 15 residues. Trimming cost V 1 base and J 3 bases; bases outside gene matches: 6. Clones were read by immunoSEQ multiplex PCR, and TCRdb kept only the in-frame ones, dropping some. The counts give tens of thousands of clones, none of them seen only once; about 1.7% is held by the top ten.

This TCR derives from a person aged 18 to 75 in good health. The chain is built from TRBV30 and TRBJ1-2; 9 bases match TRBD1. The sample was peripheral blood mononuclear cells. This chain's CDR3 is CAWSGMTGGYYGYTF. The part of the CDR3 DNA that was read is TGTGCCTGGAGTGGGATGACAGGGGGATACTATGGC.